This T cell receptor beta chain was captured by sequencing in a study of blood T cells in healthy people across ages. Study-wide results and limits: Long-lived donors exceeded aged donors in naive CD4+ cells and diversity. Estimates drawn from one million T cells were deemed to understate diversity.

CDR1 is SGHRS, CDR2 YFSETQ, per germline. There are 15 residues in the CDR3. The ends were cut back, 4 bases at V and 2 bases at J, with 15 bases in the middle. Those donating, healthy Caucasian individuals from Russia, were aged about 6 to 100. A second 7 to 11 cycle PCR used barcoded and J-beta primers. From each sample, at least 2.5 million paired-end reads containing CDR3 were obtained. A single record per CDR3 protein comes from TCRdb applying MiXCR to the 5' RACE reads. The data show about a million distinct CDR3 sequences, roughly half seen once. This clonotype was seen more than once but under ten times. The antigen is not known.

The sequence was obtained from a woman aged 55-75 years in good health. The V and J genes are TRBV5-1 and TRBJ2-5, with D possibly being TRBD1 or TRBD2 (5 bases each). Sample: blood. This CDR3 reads CASSPRGADQETQYF. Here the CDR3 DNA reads TGCGCCAGCAGCCCACGAGGGGCGGATCAAGAGACCCAGTACTTC.